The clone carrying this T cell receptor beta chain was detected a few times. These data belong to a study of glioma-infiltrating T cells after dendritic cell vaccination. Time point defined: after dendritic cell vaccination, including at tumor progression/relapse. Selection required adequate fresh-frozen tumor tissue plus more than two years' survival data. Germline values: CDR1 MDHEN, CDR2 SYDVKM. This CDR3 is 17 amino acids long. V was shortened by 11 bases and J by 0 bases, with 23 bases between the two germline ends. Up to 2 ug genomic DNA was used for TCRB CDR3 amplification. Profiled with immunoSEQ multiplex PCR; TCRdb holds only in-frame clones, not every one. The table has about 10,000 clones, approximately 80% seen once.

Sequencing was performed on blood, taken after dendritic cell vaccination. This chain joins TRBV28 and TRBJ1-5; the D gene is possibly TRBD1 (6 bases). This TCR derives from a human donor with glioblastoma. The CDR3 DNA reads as TGTGCCGCCACCGGGACACCTCAACTTTATAGCAATCAGCCCCAGCATTTT. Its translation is CAATGTPQLYSNQPQHF.